This is a list of T cell receptor beta chains from one sample in a study of blood T cell repertoires in COVID-19. TCRdb's copy holds only in-frame clones and misses some; the assay was immunoSEQ multiplex PCR. The table records under 200,000 clones, about three quarters of them present only once. The sequenced material came from peripheral blood. These receptors originate from a man in his 60s with acute or convalescent COVID-19. CDR3s include the opening cysteine and the closing phenylalanine or tryptophan. The D gene is left open where the match is weak. Expanded clones are given a class, and other clones once, few, many or no size at all.

TRBJ2-7	.	TRBV7-6	few	CASSPTGNPTYEQYF	TGTGCCAGCAGCCCTACAGGGAACCCTACCTACGAGCAGTACTTC
TRBJ1-2	TRBD1	TRBV3-1/TRBV3-2	.	CASSLKGQGFYGYTF	TGTGCCAGCAGCCTCAAAGGACAGGGTTTCTATGGCTACACCTTC
TRBJ2-1	TRBD1	TRBV10-3	once	CAISDLGQYNEQFF	TGTGCCATCAGTGACTTGGGACAGTACAATGAGCAGTTCTTC
TRBJ2-7	.	TRBV29-1	once	CSVEDWRDEQYF	TGCAGCGTTGAAGATTGGCGGGACGAGCAGTACTTC
TRBJ2-1	TRBD2	TRBV6-5	.	CASRPSGGAGDEQFF	TGTGCCAGCAGACCCAGCGGGGGGGCCGGAGATGAGCAGTTCTTC
TRBJ2-5	TRBD2	TRBV15	once	CATSNMMGLADQETQYF	TGTGCCACCAGCAATATGATGGGACTAGCGGACCAAGAGACCCAGTACTTC
TRBJ2-7	.	TRBV12-3/TRBV12-4	many	CASILTGEKEQYF	TGTGCCAGCATTCTGACAGGCGAAAAGGAGCAGTACTTC
TRBJ1-2	TRBD1	TRBV18	.	CASSPTGVVNYGYTF	TGTGCCAGCTCACCCACAGGGGTGGTCAACTATGGCTACACCTTC
TRBJ1-1	.	TRBV19	.	CASSLRDWGTEAFF	TGTGCCAGTAGTTTGAGGGACTGGGGCACTGAAGCTTTCTTT
TRBJ1-1	.	TRBV30	.	CAWSPGQNEAFF	TGTGCCTGGAGTCCAGGTCAGAATGAAGCTTTCTTT
TRBJ2-7	TRBD1	TRBV11-2	.	CASSLEVGTGVYEQYF	TGTGCCAGCAGCTTAGAGGTCGGGACAGGGGTCTACGAGCAGTACTTC
TRBJ2-1	.	TRBV25-1	once	CASSLPGSSYNEQFF	TGTGCCAGCAGTCTCCCGGGGTCCTCCTACAATGAGCAGTTCTTC
TRBJ2-2	TRBD2	TRBV19	.	CASSPRTSGVNTGELFF	TGTGCCAGTAGTCCCCGGACTAGCGGGGTTAACACCGGGGAGCTGTTTTTT
TRBJ1-2	.	TRBV27	.	CASSSFGGAVYGYTF	TGTGCCAGCAGTTCGTTCGGGGGAGCAGTCTATGGCTACACCTTC
TRBJ1-5	.	TRBV6-6	.	CASSPRYTFNQPQHF	TGTGCCAGCAGTCCACGATACACGTTCAATCAGCCCCAGCATTTT
TRBJ2-1	TRBD2	TRBV7-2	.	CASSLTSGGAGDEQFF	TGTGCCAGCAGTCTGACTAGCGGGGGGGCCGGTGATGAGCAGTTCTTC
TRBJ2-7	TRBD1	TRBV7-2	.	CASSQGWGQGSSYEQYF	TGTGCCAGCAGCCAAGGGTGGGGACAGGGCTCCTCCTACGAGCAGTACTTC
TRBJ2-2	TRBD2	TRBV9	.	CASSVGPSGDGELFF	TGTGCCAGCAGCGTAGGGCCTAGCGGAGACGGGGAGCTGTTTTTT
TRBJ2-1	.	TRBV5-4	.	CASSLSGVSSYNEQFF	TGTGCCAGCAGCTTGTCAGGGGTGAGCTCCTACAATGAGCAGTTCTTC
TRBJ2-7	.	TRBV10-2	.	CASSESVSSYEQYF	TGCGCCAGCAGTGAGTCAGTCAGCTCCTACGAGCAGTACTTC
TRBJ1-2	.	TRBV3-1/TRBV3-2	once	CASSQLTVRGSNYGYTF	TGTGCCAGCAGCCAGCTTACTGTCCGGGGGTCGAACTATGGCTACACCTTC
TRBJ1-2	.	TRBV5-1	.	CASSTNPDIKYGYTF	TGCGCCAGCAGCACCAACCCCGACATTAAGTATGGCTACACCTTC
TRBJ1-5	.	TRBV9	.	CASSLDRNQPQHF	TGTGCCAGCAGTCTCGACAGGAATCAGCCCCAGCATTTT
TRBJ2-1	TRBD1	TRBV7-3	.	CASSLGGTGKNEQFF	TGTGCCAGCAGCTTAGGAGGGACAGGGAAAAATGAGCAGTTCTTC
TRBJ2-3	.	TRBV27	.	CASSPFTEITDTQYF	TGTGCCAGCAGTCCCTTTACAGAAATCACAGATACGCAGTATTTT
TRBJ2-5	TRBD2	TRBV30	.	CAWTRAAGGLETQYF	TGTGCCTGGACCCGGGCAGCGGGGGGGCTGGAGACCCAGTACTTC
TRBJ2-7	TRBD1	TRBV6-5	.	CASSLGGTGSYEQYF	TGTGCCAGCAGTTTGGGTGGGACAGGATCCTACGAGCAGTACTTC
TRBJ2-1	TRBD2	TRBV9	.	CASSESITSGGGDEQFF	TGTGCCAGCAGCGAATCCATTACTAGCGGGGGGGGCGATGAGCAGTTCTTC
TRBJ1-3	.	TRBV20-1	.	CSASRRQSSGNTIYF	TGCAGTGCTAGTAGGCGGCAAAGCTCTGGAAACACCATATATTTT
TRBJ2-7	.	TRBV19	.	CASSPGHGSYEQYF	TGTGCCAGTAGTCCGGGACACGGCTCCTACGAGCAGTACTTC
TRBJ1-1	.	TRBV5-6	.	CASSPSIMNTEAFF	TGTGCCAGCAGCCCCAGTATCATGAACACTGAAGCTTTCTTT
TRBJ2-2	TRBD2	TRBV4-1	.	CASSQGFSGGAVTGELFF	TGCGCCAGCAGCCAAGGATTTAGCGGGGGGGCCGTCACCGGGGAGCTGTTTTTT
TRBJ2-5	TRBD1	TRBV3-1/TRBV3-2	few	CASSQGQGFGQETQYF	TGTGCCAGCAGCCAAGGACAGGGTTTCGGACAAGAGACCCAGTACTTC
TRBJ2-5	TRBD2	TRBV2	.	CASRLAGGIAETQYF	TGTGCCAGCCGACTAGCGGGGGGAATCGCTGAGACCCAGTACTTC
TRBJ2-5	TRBD1	TRBV5-1	.	CASSLASGQAGETQYF	TGCGCCAGCAGCTTGGCCTCGGGACAGGCCGGGGAGACCCAGTACTTC
TRBJ2-3	TRBD1	TRBV7-3	.	CASSRTGIADTQYF	TGTGCCAGCAGCCGGACAGGGATCGCAGATACGCAGTATTTT
TRBJ2-4	TRBD1	TRBV3-1/TRBV3-2	.	CASSGTGDLAKNIQYF	TGTGCCAGCAGCGGGACAGGAGATCTAGCCAAAAACATTCAGTACTTC
TRBJ2-7	TRBD1	TRBV18	.	CASSPRTGGEQYF	TGTGCCAGCTCACCACGGACAGGGGGTGAGCAGTACTTC
TRBJ2-2	.	TRBV7-3	.	CASSVKLGLTTGELFF	TGTGCCAGCAGCGTCAAACTGGGGCTTACCACCGGGGAGCTGTTTTTT
TRBJ2-3	.	TRBV19	few	CASSSYRVEATDTQYF	TGTGCCAGTAGTAGCTACAGGGTTGAGGCCACAGATACGCAGTATTTT
TRBJ2-1	.	TRBV7-2	.	CASSQGGTFGERQFF	TGTGCCAGCAGCCAGGGTGGGACTTTCGGAGAAAGGCAGTTCTTC
TRBJ1-1	.	TRBV2	.	CASSSQEVMNTEAFF	TGTGCCAGCAGTTCTCAGGAGGTTATGAACACTGAAGCTTTCTTT
TRBJ1-2	TRBD1	TRBV30	.	CAWRDRAMGGYTF	TGTGCCTGGAGGGACAGGGCGATGGGTGGCTACACCTTC
TRBJ1-2	TRBD1	TRBV7-8	few	CASTGPIRGNYGYTF	TGTGCCAGCACCGGACCCATCAGGGGGAACTATGGCTACACCTTC